This T cell receptor (beta chain) was recorded in a study of tumor-infiltrating lymphocytes in primary liver carcinoma. The study, taken as a whole, reports: Against blood, tumors held a significantly higher top-250-clone fraction (p = 0.039).

V lost 1 base to trimming and J lost 4 bases, with 11 bases between them. The CDR3 has 14 amino acids. Details on this clonotype: Antigen: not known.

Co-extraction of both nucleic acids (RNA and DNA) used about 17-31 mg of unsorted bulk tissue. TCR beta cDNA was prepared out of around 460 ng total RNA by means of a constant-region primer. Slightly modified ARM-PCR served as the procedure for the TCR beta libraries. These libraries came from three rounds of nested multiplex PCR. The first two PCR rounds used TRBV1-TRBV30 primers with a Cbeta primer, approximately 10 cycles each. TCRdb called the multiplex PCR reads again in MiXCR, with one record for every CDR3 protein. In the table there are approximately 88,000 distinct CDR3 sequences, less than 75% of which are singletons.

The rearrangement joins TRBV12-3 or TRBV12-4 to TRBJ2-7; unclear D gene. Sequencing input: tumor-adjacent normal liver tissue. This TCR came from a middle-aged man with primary liver carcinoma and hepatitis B virus infection. The CDR3, as DNA: TGTGCCAGCAGTTTAGACCTTAGCTCATACGAGCAGTACTTC. It specifies CASSLDLSSYEQYF.